This T cell receptor beta chain is drawn from a study of T cell responses to AZD1222 COVID-19 vaccine. Study-level results: The number of AZD1222 recipients seropositive at baseline was only 6 or 7. Spike-specific TCRs gained breadth and depth after people received two AZD1222 doses. Without day 14 samples, only post-peak T cell repertoires were studied.

This table comes from immunoSEQ multiplex PCR, and its TCRdb copy is limited to in-frame clones, with some not included. This table holds 100,000 to 150,000 clones, 85% found once. Note on this clone: What it recognizes is unknown.

Germline V CDR1 and CDR2: MDHEN, SYDVKM. The CDR3 consists of 11 residues. The ends were cut back, 10 bases at V and 5 bases at J, with 12 bases in the middle. Sample: peripheral blood, taken 28 days after the second AZD1222 dose. The rearrangement joins TRBV28 to TRBJ2-7; D ambiguous. The clonotype was recovered from an adult who received the AZD1222 COVID-19 vaccine. CDR3 DNA sequence: TGTGCCATCACAAACCGGGACGAGCAGTACTTC. It yields the protein CAITNRDEQYF.